This record concerns one T cell receptor (beta chain) sequence. Its antigen remains unknown. This record comes from a study of T cell responses to AZD1222 COVID-19 vaccine. Findings and limits, study-wide: None of the repertoires were sampled until the peak T cell response had passed. It should be noted that donors were predominantly white British and more often female, and clonal diversity was possibly underestimated. The number of AZD1222 recipients seropositive at baseline was only 6 or 7.

Clones were sequenced by immunoSEQ multiplex PCR, and TCRdb holds only the in-frame ones, with some missing. The table includes roughly 100,000 clones, around 91% detected once. The V gene's germline CDR1 is MGHRA and CDR2 YSYEKL. V gave up 2 bases and J gave up 1 base, with 16 bases separating them. CDR3 length: 17 amino acids. Material: peripheral blood, obtained on day 0 of AZD1222 vaccination. V usage is TRBV4-1 and J usage is TRBJ2-3; D uncertain. This clonotype was obtained from an adult in good health. CDR3 sequence (DNA): TGCGCCAGCAGCCAACTCACACTTCTAGGTGGCACAGATACGCAGTATTTT. Its protein is CASSQLTLLGGTDTQYF.